This T cell receptor (beta chain) was sequenced for a study of blood T cells in healthy people across ages (dated by TCRdb to the mid-2010s). With respect to the entire study: Template switching captured roughly one uniquely barcoded TCR beta cDNA molecule per two T cells in model experiments. To avoid experimental bias, donors of different ages were distributed randomly across sequencing lanes. Four age groups were formed from the donors: young (average approximately 15 years), middle-aged (around 37), aged (under 70) and long-lived (less than 85). For two donors (one aged 18 to 29 and one aged 80 or older), the study analyzed two additional independent replicas of 1 million unique cDNA reads from the same blood draw. Using deep sequencing normalized with unique cDNA molecular identifiers, the study measured how TCR beta repertoire diversity changes with age.

Points on this clonotype: Its antigen remains undetermined. Base quality data are lacking; no much larger clone is found one base away.

For this chain, trimming is 5 bases at the V end and 6 bases at the J end, and the number of junction bases without a gene match is 11. For CDR1 and CDR2, the germline V gene (reference sequence) lists SGHAT and FQDESV. From the cysteine up to the phenylalanine, the CDR3 has a length of 17 residues. CDR3 DNA is the only sequence kept; it has 51 bases, read in frame from the first base. Study-wide conclusions, independent of this receptor: Observed TCR beta diversity correlated strongly with the percentage of naive T cells measured by flow cytometry. Since profiling was done on bulk unsorted PBMCs, naive and antigen-experienced compartments could not be conclusively compared. Compared with the aged group, the long-lived group had more naive CD4+ T cells, fewer expanded clones and increased TCR diversity, suggesting age selection. Estimates of total diversity based on one million sequenced T cells were regarded as lower bounds and as underestimates. The CMV infection status of donors was not known, potentially confounding age-related changes in expanded clonotypes. Observed TCR beta diversity per million T cells fell roughly linearly with age, and a significant reduction was already apparent by age about 43.

Libraries came from 5' RACE. Data came from an Illumina HiSeq 2500. The second PCR ran for about 6 to 11 cycles and used a J-beta primer mix along with a sample-barcoded 5' primer. Each TCR beta cDNA molecule received a unique molecular identifier from a template-switch 5' adaptor carrying 12 random nucleotides. Each sample yielded at least 3 million CDR3-containing paired-end reads. First-strand cDNA was synthesized from all RNA with the Mint cDNA synthesis kit, primed by a TRBC-specific oligonucleotide. Following uracil-DNA glycosylase treatment, a first 18-cycle PCR with universal primers M1SS and BC2_uni_R was performed on all cDNA. In the paper's pipeline: For normalization, 1 million high-quality reads were randomly selected from each sample, with every read carrying a distinct molecular identifier. Instead of being binned into consensus sequences, reads with shared molecular identifiers were discarded. MiTCR, set to a Q25 quality threshold and the strictest error-elimination algorithm, was used for CDR3 identification, clonotype clustering and error correction. Lower-bound total TCR beta diversity was estimated with a nonparametric unseen species model using Euler transformation. In-frame beta chains were kept once TCRdb had trimmed the public reads at Q25 with fastp and called clones with MiXCR. When rows share a CDR3 protein, they turn into one entry using the most common DNA and genes. TCRdb assigned the V and J calls; the authors' analysis was not used. The sample has 590,000 or so distinct CDR3 sequences on record, less than 35% of them singletons. The leading ten clones occupy around 16% of the sample.

The 39 donors, aged about 6 to 95 years, were systemically healthy Caucasian individuals from Russia. Each donor gave ten milliliters of peripheral blood, collected into EDTA-treated Vacutainer tubes. Ficoll-Paque density-gradient centrifugation was used to isolate PBMCs, with at least 6.5 million obtained per sample. Total RNA was extracted from PBMCs with Trizol reagent, with at least 6 micrograms obtained per sample. For every donor, flow cytometry on a PBMC aliquot measured the percentage of naive CD45RAhigh/CD27high T cells. Sequencing used blood. The clonotype comes from a woman older than 75 in good health. Rearrangement joined TRBV11-1 to TRBJ2-2; 11 junctional bases match TRBD2. The encoded CDR3 is CASSMLPSGGIAGELFF. In nucleotides, the sequence is TGTGCCAGCAGCATGCTGCCTAGCGGGGGGATCGCCGGGGAGCTGTTTTTT.